This T cell receptor (beta chain) was sequenced for a study of T cells in narcolepsy. Turning to the study itself: Donors had narcolepsy type 1 or type 2, or were healthy controls.

The germline gives CDR1 SNHLY, CDR2 FYNNEI. CDR3 length equals 13 residues. Trimming pared 4 bases from V and 1 base from J, leaving 7 bases between. Sequencing used immunoSEQ multiplex PCR; TCRdb keeps in-frame clones, though not all of them. The repertoire holds about 24,000 clones, 75% to 85% seen once, with 4% to 4.5% in the top ten. The chain couples TRBV2 to TRBJ2-5; D perhaps matches TRBD1 (6 bases). The sample consisted of memory (CD45RA-) CD4+ T cells from blood. This clonotype was sampled from a human donor in good health. The CDR3 nucleotides are TGTGCCAGCAGTGTGGACAGCCAAGAGACCCAGTACTTC. This gives the protein CASSVDSQETQYF.